These 24 T cell receptor beta chains were sequenced from one sample in a study of cytomegalovirus exposure and HLA in healthy donors. In the PCR, 60 Vbeta and 13 Jbeta primers were used. The data were produced by immunoSEQ multiplex PCR, yet TCRdb's version contains in-frame clones alone and is incomplete. The sample includes about 150,000 clones, about 68% of them seen just once. Sample: PBMCs. The receptors shown here come from a human donor in good health.

V is TRBV2 and J is TRBJ2-7; 7 nucleotides line up with TRBD2. This CDR3 has 13 amino acids. V dropped 8 bases and J dropped 4; count of bases not matched to a gene: 8. Germline-derived CDR1 and CDR2 are SNHLY and FYNNEI. The CDR3 is CASGEGPRYEQYF. The CDR3 bases are TGTGCCAGCGGGGAGGGGCCTAGGTACGAGCAGTACTTC.

V gene TRBV5-1 combines with J gene TRBJ2-2, with 13 bases identical to TRBD2. The CDR3 runs 15 residues. The V gene's germline CDR1 is SGHRS and CDR2 YFSETQ. The V segment lost 1 base and the J segment 6 bases; nucleotides outside the gene matches: 0. CDR3 nucleotides: TGCGCCAGCAGCTTGACTAGCGGGAGGGCCGGGGAGCTGTTTTTT. Amino acids: CASSLTSGRAGELFF.

The chain joins TRBV7-9 to TRBJ1-4, with 7 bases that match TRBD1. CDR3 length equals 14 residues. Looked up from germline, CDR1 is SEHNR and CDR2 is FQNEAQ (reference sequence). V lost 5 bases, J lost 4 bases, and 4 bases stayed unmatched. The DNA of the CDR3 is TGTGCCAGCAGCCTCGGACAGGATAATGAAAAACTGTTTTTT. Translated, it gives CASSLGQDNEKLFF.

The chain links TRBV5-1 to TRBJ2-7; 9 nucleotides agree with TRBD1. Trimming removed 4 bases from V and 8 bases from J; junction bases left unmatched: 7. Germline values: CDR1 SGHRS, CDR2 YFSETQ. The CDR3 runs to 13 residues. The DNA of the CDR3 is TGCGCCAGCAGCCCGGGACAGGGAAATAAGCAGTACTTC. This gives the protein CASSPGQGNKQYF.

The chain carries TRBV5-5 and TRBJ2-7, with 9 bases matching TRBD1. The V gene's germline CDR1 is SGHKS and CDR2 YYEKEE (reference sequence). The junction had 3 bases not matched to a gene; V was cut back by 4 bases and J by 1 base. This CDR3 contains 14 residues. CDR3 loop: CASSIDRGSYEQYF. CDR3 nucleotides: TGTGCCAGCAGCATAGACAGGGGGTCCTACGAGCAGTACTTC.

The rearrangement links TRBV27 to TRBJ2-1; 9 bases are shared with TRBD2. With V trimmed by 2 bases and J by 5 bases, 4 bases remained unmatched. There are 15 residues in the CDR3. CDR1 and CDR2 (germline): MNHEY, SMNVEV (reference sequence). The CDR3 loop reads CASSLVSGSDNEQFF. The CDR3 DNA is TGTGCCAGCAGTTTAGTTAGCGGGAGTGACAATGAGCAGTTCTTC.

CDR3 loop: CARSLGPLCSGRPAPGELFF. CDR3 coding DNA: TGTGCCAGAAGCTTAGGGCCCCTATGTAGCGGGAGGCCTGCCCCCGGGGAGCTGTTTTTT. The rearrangement uses TRBV7-5 and TRBJ2-2; the D call in the table, TRBD2, was not verified against the DNA. TRBV7-5 is flagged as a pseudogene. The CDR3 runs 20 residues.

The chain links TRBV9 to TRBJ2-2; D not resolved. Between the trimmed V and J ends, which lost 0 bases and 7 bases, there was a span of 10 bases. Germline V CDR1 and CDR2: SGDLS, YYNGEE. The CDR3 is 14 residues long. For the CDR3, the DNA is TGTGCCAGCAGCGTAGTTGGGTCGGGCGGGGAGCTGTTTTTT. This gives the protein CASSVVGSGGELFF.

The chain links TRBV2 to TRBJ1-1; D gene ambiguous. Between the trimmed V and J ends, which lost 4 bases and 1 base, there was a span of 10 bases. The CDR3 loop spans 14 amino acids. From germline, CDR1 is SNHLY and CDR2 FYNNEI. The CDR3 is CASSATRGNTEAFF. The CDR3 bases are TGTGCCAGCAGTGCCACGCGAGGGAACACTGAAGCTTTCTTT.

V and J are TRBV29-1 and TRBJ2-1; tentatively, D is TRBD2 (5 bases). CDR1 and CDR2 from the germline V gene are SQVTM and ANQGSEA. CDR3 length: 12 residues. V was shortened by 2 bases and J by 9 bases, with 11 bases between the two germline ends. As DNA, the CDR3 is TGCAGCGTTGAAAAGGCGGGCCGTGAGCAGTTCTTC. Amino acids: CSVEKAGREQFF.

This clone has just one count. This chain's CDR3 is CASSVAQGTDTQYF. CDR3 bases: TGTGCCAGCAGCGTAGCTCAGGGCACAGATACGCAGTATTTT. The chain employs TRBV9 and TRBJ2-3; D gene ambiguous. V shed 0 bases and J shed 1 base, with 6 bases lying between them. This CDR3 is built from 14 residues. Germline lookup yields CDR1 SGDLS and CDR2 YYNGEE. Using reference TRBV9 and TRBJ2-3 for the parts outside the CDR3, the full variable domain is DSGVTQTPKHLITATGQRVTLRCSPRSGDLSVYWYQQSLDQGLQFLIQYYNGEERAKGNILERFSAQQFPDLHSELNLSSLELGDSALYFCASSVAQGTDTQYFGPGTRLTVL.

V and J are TRBV9 and TRBJ2-1; D gene ambiguous. Germline CDR1 and CDR2: SGDLS and YYNGEE. V lost 1 base and J lost 4, with 12 bases in between. CDR3 length: 15 amino acids. CDR3 DNA: TGTGCCAGCAGCGTATCGAGCTTGGAGTACAATGAGCAGTTCTTC. It encodes CASSVSSLEYNEQFF.

This clone was counted only a few times. The gene calls are TRBV19 and TRBJ2-1; no firm D call. CDR1 is LNHDA, CDR2 SQIVND, per germline (reference sequence). The CDR3 has 11 residues. The CDR3 region is CSVSSYNEQFF. CDR3 nucleotide sequence: TGTTCCGTGAGCTCCTACAATGAGCAGTTCTTC.

This clone was counted between two and nine times. The chain uses TRBV5-1 and TRBJ2-1; 13 nucleotides agree with TRBD2. CDR1 and CDR2 from the germline V gene are SGHRS and YFSETQ. CDR3 size: 17 residues. V lost 3 bases, J lost 0 bases, and 3 bases stayed unmatched. The CDR3 DNA reads TGCGCCAGCAGCTGGAGGACTAGCGGGAGCTCCTACAATGAGCAGTTCTTC. Its translation is CASSWRTSGSSYNEQFF.

V usage is TRBV19 and J usage is TRBJ2-3; 11 bases agree with TRBD2. J gave up 2 bases and V 4 bases, and 11 bases lay outside the gene matches. This CDR3 is 18 amino acids long. Germline values: CDR1 LNHDA, CDR2 SQIVND (reference sequence). CDR3 loop: CASSNYPTSGRVTDTQYF. The CDR3 DNA sequence: TGTGCCAGTAGTAACTACCCAACTAGCGGGAGAGTCACAGATACGCAGTATTTT. The full variable domain, its missing parts supplied by reference TRBV19 and TRBJ2-3, is DGGITQSPKYLFRKEGQNVTLSCEQNLNHDAMYWYRQDPGQGLRLIYYSQIVNDFQKGDIAEGYSVSREKKESFPLTVTSAQKNPTAFYLCASSNYPTSGRVTDTQYFGPGTRLTVL.

For the CDR3, the DNA is TGTGCCAGCGGGCTTAGCGAGTATGAGCAGTTCTTC. It encodes CASGLSEYEQFF. The V gene is TRBV28, the J gene TRBJ2-1; D possibly corresponds to TRBD2 (5 bases). CDR1 is MDHEN, CDR2 SYDVKM, per germline. The CDR3 extends over 12 amino acids. The V gene lost 8 bases and the J gene lost 8 bases, with 13 bases spanning the gap.

This chain links TRBV28 with TRBJ2-7; 7 bases fit TRBD2. The CDR3 has 13 residues. Germline CDR1 reads MDHEN; CDR2 reads SYDVKM. J was trimmed by 2 bases and V by 2 bases; bases with no gene match: 0. The CDR3 protein is CASSLREAYEQYF. CDR3 nucleotide sequence: TGTGCCAGCAGTTTACGGGAGGCCTACGAGCAGTACTTC.

This clone was counted a few times. This sequence joins TRBV5-1 and TRBJ2-7; 11 bases are a match to TRBD1. CDR3 length: 13 amino acids. CDR1 and CDR2 from the germline V gene are SGHRS and YFSETQ. Unmatched junction bases numbered 2, after V lost 3 bases and J lost 6 bases. The chain's CDR3 is CASSWTGGGEQYF. CDR3 bases: TGCGCCAGCAGCTGGACAGGGGGCGGCGAGCAGTACTTC.

The chain joins TRBV18 to TRBJ2-4; the match to TRBD2 covers 7 bases. The V gene end was trimmed by 2 bases and the J gene end by 9 bases; junction bases not matched to a gene: 10. Germline V gives CDR1 KGHSH, CDR2 LQKENI. This CDR3 has 15 amino acids. CDR3 bases: TGTGCCAGCTCACCAGCGGGAGTAGGGGAGGGCATTCAGTACTTC. It is translated as CASSPAGVGEGIQYF.

The J gene is TRBJ2-7, the V gene TRBV6-6; 9 nucleotides agree with TRBD1. CDR3 length: 16 amino acids. V trimming: 0 bases; J trimming: 0 bases; junction bases outside the gene matches: 3. Germline CDR1 reads MNHNY; CDR2 reads SVGAGI (reference sequence). The CDR3 loop reads CASSYSRGQGSYEQYF. The CDR3, as DNA: TGTGCCAGCAGTTACTCGAGGGGACAGGGCTCCTACGAGCAGTACTTC.

This clone was observed a handful of times. V gene TRBV5-4 combines with J gene TRBJ1-4, with 8 bases identical to TRBD1. This CDR3 contains 15 residues. Germline trimming cut 4 bases from V and 4 bases from J; bases unmatched to any gene: 6. Germline CDR1 is SGHNT and CDR2 is YYREEE (reference sequence). DNA for the CDR3: TGTGCCAGCAGCCCCGGACAGGGAGGTAATGAAAAACTGTTTTTT. Translated: CASSPGQGGNEKLFF.

This chain connects TRBV5-1 to TRBJ2-2; D is unresolved. The V gene's germline CDR1 is SGHRS and CDR2 YFSETQ. CDR3 length: 15 amino acids. Trimming pared 0 bases from V and 1 base from J, leaving 7 bases between. Written as DNA, the CDR3 is TGCGCCAGCAGCTTGGTCAGTGTGAACACCGGGGAGCTGTTTTTT. Amino acid sequence: CASSLVSVNTGELFF.

Remarks on this clone: Different DNA sequences within this sample yield the same CDR3. The chain links TRBV5-1 to TRBJ2-5; 11 bases fit TRBD1. The germline V gene encodes CDR1 SGHRS and CDR2 YFSETQ. Trimming removed 4 bases from V and 3 bases from J; junction bases left unmatched: 2. The CDR3 runs to 14 residues. The CDR3 protein is CASSMGQGEETQYF. DNA of the CDR3: TGCGCCAGCAGCATGGGACAGGGGGAAGAGACCCAGTACTTC.

The chain is built from TRBV4-2 and TRBJ2-5, with a possible D match to TRBD2 (6 bases). This CDR3 is 14 amino acids long. V was trimmed by 1 base and J by 5 bases, leaving 11 bases between them. The germline CDR1 and CDR2 sequences are LGHNA and YNFKEQ. The CDR3 nucleotides are TGTGCCAGCAGCCAAGTAGCGGTCAGGGAGACCCAGTACTTC. Translating it yields CASSQVAVRETQYF.